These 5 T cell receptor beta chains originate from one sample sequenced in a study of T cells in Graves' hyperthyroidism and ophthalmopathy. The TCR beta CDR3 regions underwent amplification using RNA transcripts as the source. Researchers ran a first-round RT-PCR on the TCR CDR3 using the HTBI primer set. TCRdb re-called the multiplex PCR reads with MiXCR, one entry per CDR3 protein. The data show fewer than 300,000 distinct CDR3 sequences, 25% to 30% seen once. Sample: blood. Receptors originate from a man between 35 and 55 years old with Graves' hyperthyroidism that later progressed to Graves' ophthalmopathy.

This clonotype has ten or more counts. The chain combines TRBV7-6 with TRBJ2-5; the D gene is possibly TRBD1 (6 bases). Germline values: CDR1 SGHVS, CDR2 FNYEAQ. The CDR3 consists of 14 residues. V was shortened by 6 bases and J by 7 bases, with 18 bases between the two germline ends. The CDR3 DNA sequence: TGTGCCAGCAGATTCCGGGACACAGAAGGGACCCAGTACTTC. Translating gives CASRFRDTEGTQYF.

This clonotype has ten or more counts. The CDR3: CASSQEWGTEAFF. In nucleotides, the CDR3 is TGTGCCAGCAGCCAAGAATGGGGAACTGAAGCTTTCTTT. The chain is built from TRBV3-1 and TRBJ1-1; D gene ambiguous. The CDR3 extends over 13 amino acids. CDR1 is LGHDT and CDR2 is YNNKEL in the germline V gene (reference sequence). V was trimmed by 0 bases and J by 5 bases, leaving 7 bases between them.

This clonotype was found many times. In DNA, the CDR3 is TGTGCCAGCCGGACAGATCGTACCTACGAGCAGTACTTC. This sequence encodes CASRTDRTYEQYF. The chain couples TRBV2 to TRBJ2-7; the D gene is possibly TRBD1 (6 bases). V shed 8 bases and J shed 2 bases, with 13 bases lying between them. Germline-derived CDR1 and CDR2 are SNHLY and FYNNEI. The CDR3 covers 13 residues. Combining the CDR3 with reference TRBV2 and TRBJ2-7 gives the whole variable domain EPEVTQTPSHQVTQMGQEVILRCVPISNHLYFYWYRQILGQKVEFLVSFYNNEISEKSEIFDDQFSVERPDGSNFTLKIRSTKLEDSAMYFCASRTDRTYEQYFGPGTRLTVT.

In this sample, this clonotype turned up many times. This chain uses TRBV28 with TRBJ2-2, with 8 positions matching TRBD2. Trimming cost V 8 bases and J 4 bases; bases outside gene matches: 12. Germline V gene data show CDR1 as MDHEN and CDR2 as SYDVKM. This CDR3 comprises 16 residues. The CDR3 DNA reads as TGTGCCAGCCTACCGGGAGGGCCTGGGGTCACCGGGGAGCTGTTTTTT. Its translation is CASLPGGPGVTGELFF.

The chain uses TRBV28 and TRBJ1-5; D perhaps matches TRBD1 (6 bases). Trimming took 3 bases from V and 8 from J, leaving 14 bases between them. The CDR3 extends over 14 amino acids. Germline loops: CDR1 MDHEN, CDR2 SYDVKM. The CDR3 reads CASSLGRGKKPQHF. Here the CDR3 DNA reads TGTGCCAGCAGTTTGGGCAGGGGAAAAAAGCCCCAGCATTTT.